This paragraph reports one T cell receptor beta chain. No antigen is known for it. This sample stems from a study of CD8 T cell repertoires and HIV-1 epitope variants. Turning to the study itself: Twenty-five autologous and known Gag and Nef epitope variant peptides each stimulated T cells separately. Epitopes were three Gag families plus Nef HW9 and YT9. Controls included no peptide, Ebola AY9 epitope, and a CMV, EBV, flu pool.

Profiled with immunoSEQ multiplex PCR; TCRdb holds only in-frame clones, not every one. Altogether about 5,600 clones are present, 55% to 75% being singletons, with the ten largest covering roughly two fifths. The CDR3 runs to 16 residues. Unmatched junction bases numbered 7, after V lost 6 bases and J lost 3 bases. Germline V gene data show CDR1 as SNHLY and CDR2 as FYNNEI. The sequence was obtained from a male donor with HIV. V gene TRBV2 combines with J gene TRBJ1-5; 11 nucleotides match TRBD1. The sample taken for sequencing was cultured CD8+ T cells derived from PBMCs. The CDR3 region is CASRAGTGGFNQPQHF. For the CDR3, the DNA is TGTGCCAGCAGGGCTGGGACAGGGGGATTCAATCAGCCCCAGCATTTT.